The 20 T cell receptor beta chains below come from one sample, sequenced in a study of shared clonotypes between healthy human individuals. Assay: immunoSEQ multiplex PCR; the TCRdb copy retains only in-frame clones and omits some. The table has around 580,000 clones, 95% to 98% seen once. Selected positively for CCR7 and CD45RO-negative, naive CD8 cells excluded terminally differentiated effector memory CD45RA+ cells. The sample was naive CD8+ T cells sorted from blood. The receptors come from a young man in good health.

For this clone: Germline and junction disagree at one end, which may indicate a read error. This CDR3 reads CVSSLPGGRNRNEQFF. CDR3 DNA: TGTGTCAGCAGCCTGCCCGGGGGCCGCAACCGGAATGAGCAGTTCTTC. The V gene is TRBV7-9, the J gene TRBJ2-1, with D perhaps matching TRBD1 or TRBD2 (6 bases each). The CDR3 spans 16 residues. Looked up from germline, CDR1 is SEHNR and CDR2 is FQNEAQ (reference sequence).

This chain links TRBV7-9 with TRBJ2-7, with 7 bases identical to TRBD2. This CDR3 is built from 15 residues. CDR1 is SEHNR and CDR2 is FQNEAQ in the germline V gene (reference sequence). The junction had 4 bases not matched to a gene; V was cut back by 0 bases and J by 2 bases. This chain's CDR3 is CASSLAGGIAYEQYF. For the CDR3, the DNA is TGTGCCAGCAGCTTAGCGGGGGGGATCGCCTACGAGCAGTACTTC.

This CDR3 is CASSRYRGTSTDTQYF. CDR3 bases: TGTGCCAGCAGTCGTTACAGGGGGACTAGCACAGATACGCAGTATTTT. V usage is TRBV11-2 and J usage is TRBJ2-3; 8 nucleotides agree with TRBD1. Germline V gives CDR1 SGHAT, CDR2 FQNNGV. The CDR3 length is 16 residues. After removal of 6 bases from V and 0 bases from J, the junction contained 8 bases not matched to a gene.

The chain couples TRBV14 to TRBJ2-6, with 9 bases fitting TRBD1. The germline CDR1 and CDR2 sequences are SGHDN and FVKESK. This CDR3 has 16 amino acids. V was pared by 2 bases and J by 4 bases, with 3 bases of the junction left unmatched. The CDR3 DNA sequence: TGTGCCAGCAGCCAATGGACAGGGGAAGGGGCCAACGTCCTGACTTTC. This gives the protein CASSQWTGEGANVLTF.

The chain employs TRBV27 and TRBJ2-1; 8 nucleotides match TRBD2. There are 17 residues in the CDR3. J lost 2 bases, V lost 6 bases, and 12 bases had no gene match. Germline-derived CDR1 and CDR2 are MNHEY and SMNVEV (reference sequence). The CDR3 sequence is CASSPFPRSGTYNEQFF. CDR3 bases: TGTGCCAGCAGCCCCTTCCCACGTAGCGGGACCTACAATGAGCAGTTCTTC.

The DNA for the CDR3 is TGTGCCAGCAGCTTAATCGTTACACCGTACGAGCAGTACTTC. It encodes CASSLIVTPYEQYF. The gene calls are TRBV7-9 and TRBJ2-7; D is unresolved. The CDR3 is 14 amino acids. Germline V gene data show CDR1 as SEHNR and CDR2 as FQNEAQ (reference sequence). V lost 2 bases and J lost 4, with 12 bases in between.

This sequence joins TRBV7-9 and TRBJ1-2; tentative D call: TRBD1 (6 bases). This CDR3 has 12 amino acids. V lost 5 bases and J 8 bases, leaving 12 bases between the germline ends. The germline CDR1 and CDR2 sequences are SEHNR and FQNEAQ (reference sequence). The CDR3 DNA reads TGTGCCAGCAGCACCGGGGGCTGGGGCTACACCTTC. This sequence encodes CASSTGGWGYTF.

Concerning this clone: Other DNA sequences of this sample code for an identical CDR3. V gene TRBV27 combines with J gene TRBJ1-5; perhaps TRBD1 as D (5 bases). The CDR3 has 14 residues. The V gene's germline CDR1 is MNHEY and CDR2 SMNVEV (reference sequence). V lost 1 base and J lost 2, with 6 bases in between. The CDR3 nucleotides are TGTGCCAGCAGTTTATTGGGGGGCAATCAGCCCCAGCATTTT. Its translation is CASSLLGGNQPQHF.

The CDR3 reads CASSPSGAPYEQYF. The CDR3 DNA reads as TGTGCCAGCAGCCCTTCCGGGGCGCCCTACGAGCAGTACTTC. The rearrangement links TRBV7-9 to TRBJ2-7; possibly TRBD1 or TRBD2 for D (5 bases each). The germline V gene encodes CDR1 SEHNR and CDR2 FQNEAQ (reference sequence). The CDR3 sequence is 14 residues long. Trimming removed 5 bases at V and 2 bases at J, with 13 bases between.

The V and J genes are TRBV5-1 and TRBJ2-7; 7 bases are shared with TRBD2. V was pared by 1 base and J by 4 bases, with 8 bases of the junction left unmatched. The CDR3 runs to 15 residues. Germline V gene lookup returns CDR1 SGHRS and CDR2 YFSETQ. This chain's CDR3 is CASSLTGGSGYEQYF. The CDR3 nucleotides read TGCGCCAGCAGCTTGACCGGCGGGAGTGGATACGAGCAGTACTTC.

The rearrangement uses TRBV5-1 and TRBJ2-5; 8 bases align to TRBD2. The CDR3 contains 16 residues. V lost 2 bases to trimming and J lost 2 bases; unmatched junction nucleotides: 8. CDR1 SGHRS and CDR2 YFSETQ come from the germline V gene. Here the CDR3 DNA reads TGCGCCAGCAGCTTCTTCCCAGCGGGAGAACAAGAGACCCAGTACTTC. Its translation is CASSFFPAGEQETQYF. The full variable domain, in which reference TRBV5-1 and TRBJ2-5 provide the parts outside the CDR3, is KAGVTQTPRYLIKTRGQQVTLSCSPISGHRSVSWYQQTPGQGLQFLFEYFSETQRNKGNFPGRFSGRQFSNSRSEMNVSTLELGDSALYLCASSFFPAGEQETQYFGPGTRLLVL.

The V and J genes are TRBV29-1 and TRBJ1-2; D perhaps matches TRBD1 (5 bases). The germline CDR1 and CDR2 sequences are SQVTM and ANQGSEA. CDR3 length: 16 amino acids. V dropped 3 bases and J dropped 3 bases, with 20 bases sitting between them. Written as DNA, the CDR3 is TGCAGCGTTGAGGGGGTGACACCGGGATCTTACTATGGCTACACCTTC. Translated: CSVEGVTPGSYYGYTF.

The chain uses TRBV5-1 and TRBJ1-2; D not resolved. The CDR3 loop spans 14 amino acids. V was cut by 0 bases and J by 3 bases, with 9 bases left in between. Germline CDR1 and CDR2: SGHRS and YFSETQ. CDR3 in DNA: TGCGCCAGCAGCTTGGTAATCGGGGACTATGGCTACACCTTC. Its translation: CASSLVIGDYGYTF.

This CDR3 reads CASSVSGRGLVGYTF. CDR3 nucleotides: TGTGCCAGCAGCGTCTCCGGGAGAGGTTTGGTCGGCTACACCTTC. The rearrangement joins TRBV9 to TRBJ1-2, with D unclear. Germline V CDR1 and CDR2: SGDLS, YYNGEE. V lost 2 bases and J lost 8, with 19 bases in between. The CDR3 runs 15 residues.

V usage is TRBV2 and J usage is TRBJ1-1; D is uncertain. Germline V gene data show CDR1 as SNHLY and CDR2 as FYNNEI. This CDR3 contains 11 residues. Trimming pared 7 bases from V and 0 bases from J, leaving 3 bases between. This chain's CDR3 is CASIVNTEAFF. The CDR3 DNA is TGTGCCAGCATTGTGAACACTGAAGCTTTCTTT.

The gene calls are TRBV4-1 and TRBJ2-5; D is possibly TRBD1 (6 bases). Germline V gives CDR1 MGHRA, CDR2 YSYEKL. The CDR3 spans 15 residues. V was shortened by 4 bases and J by 4 bases, with 16 bases between the two germline ends. CDR3 coding DNA: TGCGCCAGCAGCCCCATCAGGGGAAGCGGAGAGACCCAGTACTTC. This encodes CASSPIRGSGETQYF.

J is TRBJ1-2 and V is TRBV29-1; D not certain. Germline assignment: CDR1 SQVTM and CDR2 ANQGSEA. This CDR3 spans 13 amino acids. V shed 7 bases and J shed 7 bases, with 19 bases lying between them. The CDR3 DNA is TGCAGCGCGGACGGGAGTTACGGCAGTGGCTACACCTTC. It translates to CSADGSYGSGYTF.

The chain has TRBV10-2 and TRBJ1-1, with D unclear. Germline CDR1 WSHSY, CDR2 SAAADI. This CDR3 has 13 residues. Trimming removed 2 bases from V and 1 base from J, with 5 bases in between. CDR3 DNA sequence: TGCGCCAGCAGTGAGGGAGGGAACACTGAAGCTTTCTTT. This translates into CASSEGGNTEAFF.

The chain uses TRBV12-5 and TRBJ2-3; no clear D gene. Germline CDR1 is LGHNT and CDR2 is FRNRAP. The CDR3 runs 17 residues. Between the trimmed V and J ends, which lost 1 base and 2 bases, there was a span of 16 bases. The CDR3 DNA follows: TGTGCTAGTGGTTTGGGGGGTCGGGTGTCCCCCACAGATACGCAGTATTTT. The encoded protein is CASGLGGRVSPTDTQYF.

This clone was observed a single time. This chain joins TRBV6-1 and TRBJ2-7; D unresolved. Germline CDR1 is MNHNS and CDR2 is SASEGT. The V and J ends lost 1 base and 3 bases respectively, with 13 bases between them. The CDR3 runs 15 residues. The CDR3 reads CASSEENSSRYEQYF. The CDR3, as DNA: TGTGCCAGCAGTGAAGAAAATAGCAGCCGCTACGAGCAGTACTTC.